This TCR beta chain was observed in a study of blood T cells in healthy people across ages. General study findings and limits: TCR beta diversity, measured per million T cells, fell in a roughly linear way with age. Unsorted PBMCs blocked a conclusive comparison of naive and antigen-experienced cells.

The V gene's germline CDR1 is MGHDK and CDR2 SYGVNS. Deletions cut 3 bases from V and 5 bases from J, with 4 bases between. CDR3 length: 11 residues. This clonotype came up a few times. The antigen remains undetermined. Through a sample-barcoded 5' primer and a J-beta primer mix, a second PCR was run for roughly 6 to 12 cycles. Each sample yielded at least 3 million CDR3-containing paired-end reads. TCRdb itself ran the 5' RACE reads through MiXCR, one entry per CDR3 protein. The data show 600,000 to 850,000 distinct CDR3 sequences, with more than 40% seen just once and roughly 20% held by the top ten. Samples had at least 6 million PBMCs isolated from them.

The chain carries TRBV25-1 and TRBJ1-2; no reliable D call. The sample taken for sequencing was blood. The TCR was taken from a woman aged 60-70 years in good health. The CDR3 region has the DNA TGTGCCAGCAGTGACCGATATGGCTACACCTTC. Translation gives CASSDRYGYTF.